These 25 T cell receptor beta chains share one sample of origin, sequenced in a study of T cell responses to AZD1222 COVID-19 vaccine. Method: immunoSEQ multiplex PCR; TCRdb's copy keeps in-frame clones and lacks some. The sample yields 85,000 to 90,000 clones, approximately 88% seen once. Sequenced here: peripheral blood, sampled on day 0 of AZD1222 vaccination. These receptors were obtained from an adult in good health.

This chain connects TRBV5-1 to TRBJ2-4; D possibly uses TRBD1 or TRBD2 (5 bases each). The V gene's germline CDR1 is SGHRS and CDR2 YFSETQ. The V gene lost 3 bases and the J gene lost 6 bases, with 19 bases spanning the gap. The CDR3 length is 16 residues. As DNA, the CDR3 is TGCGCCAGCAGCTCCCGGCCGGGTGGGACGGGAAACATTCAGTACTTC. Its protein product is CASSSRPGGTGNIQYF.

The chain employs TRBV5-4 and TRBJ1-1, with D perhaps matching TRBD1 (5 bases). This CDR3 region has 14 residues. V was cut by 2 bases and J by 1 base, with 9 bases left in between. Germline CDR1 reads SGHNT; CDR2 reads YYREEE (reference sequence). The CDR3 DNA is TGTGCCAGCAGCTTACAGGTATCGAACACTGAAGCTTTCTTT. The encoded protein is CASSLQVSNTEAFF.

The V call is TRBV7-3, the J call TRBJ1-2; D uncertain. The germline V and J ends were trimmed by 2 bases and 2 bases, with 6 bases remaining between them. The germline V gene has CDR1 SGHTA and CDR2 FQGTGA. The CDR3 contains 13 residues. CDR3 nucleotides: TGTGCCAGCAGCTTAGGGGAGAACTATGGCTACACCTTC. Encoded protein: CASSLGENYGYTF.

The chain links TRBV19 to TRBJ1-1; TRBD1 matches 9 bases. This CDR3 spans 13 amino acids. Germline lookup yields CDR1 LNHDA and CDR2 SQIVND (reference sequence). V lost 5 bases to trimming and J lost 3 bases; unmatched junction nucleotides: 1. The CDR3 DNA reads TGTGCCAGTAGTCGGACAGGGGACACTGAAGCTTTCTTT. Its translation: CASSRTGDTEAFF.

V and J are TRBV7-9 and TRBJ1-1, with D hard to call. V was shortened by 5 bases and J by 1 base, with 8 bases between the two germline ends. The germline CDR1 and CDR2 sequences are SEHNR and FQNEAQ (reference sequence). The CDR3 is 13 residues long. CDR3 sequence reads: CASSRDGNTEAFF. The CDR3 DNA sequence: TGTGCCAGCAGCCGCGACGGGAACACTGAAGCTTTCTTT.

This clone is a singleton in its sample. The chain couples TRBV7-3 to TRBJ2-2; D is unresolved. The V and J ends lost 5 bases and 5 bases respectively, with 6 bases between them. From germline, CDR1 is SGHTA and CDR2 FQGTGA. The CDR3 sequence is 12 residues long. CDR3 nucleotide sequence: TGTGCCAGCAGCCTGATTACCGGGGAGCTGTTTTTT. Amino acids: CASSLITGELFF.

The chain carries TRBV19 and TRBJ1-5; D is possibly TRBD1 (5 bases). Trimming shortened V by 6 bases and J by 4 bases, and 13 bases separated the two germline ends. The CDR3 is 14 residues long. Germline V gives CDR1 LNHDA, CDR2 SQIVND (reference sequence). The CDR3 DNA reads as TGTGCCAGTAGGACCGGGACTAATAATCAGCCCCAGCATTTT. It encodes CASRTGTNNQPQHF.

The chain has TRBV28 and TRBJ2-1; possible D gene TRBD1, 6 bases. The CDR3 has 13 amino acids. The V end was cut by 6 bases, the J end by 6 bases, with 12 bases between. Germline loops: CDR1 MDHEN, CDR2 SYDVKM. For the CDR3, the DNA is TGTGCCAGCAGAAAGGGGGTATTCAATGAGCAGTTCTTC. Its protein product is CASRKGVFNEQFF.

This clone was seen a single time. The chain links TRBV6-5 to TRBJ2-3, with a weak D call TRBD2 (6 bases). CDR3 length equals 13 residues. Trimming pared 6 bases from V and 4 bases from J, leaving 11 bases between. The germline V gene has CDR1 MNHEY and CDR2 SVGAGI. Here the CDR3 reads CASRRELADTQYF. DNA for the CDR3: TGTGCCAGCAGACGGGAGTTAGCAGATACGCAGTATTTT.

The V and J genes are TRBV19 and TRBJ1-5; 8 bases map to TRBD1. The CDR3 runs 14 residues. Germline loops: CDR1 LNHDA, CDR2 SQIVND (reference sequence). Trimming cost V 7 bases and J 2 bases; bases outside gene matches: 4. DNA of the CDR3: TGTGCCAGTACCGACAGGGGAGGCAATCAGCCCCAGCATTTT. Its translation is CASTDRGGNQPQHF.

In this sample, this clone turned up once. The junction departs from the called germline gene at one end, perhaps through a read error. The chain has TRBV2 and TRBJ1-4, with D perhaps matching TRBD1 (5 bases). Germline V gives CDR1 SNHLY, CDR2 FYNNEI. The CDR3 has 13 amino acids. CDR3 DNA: TGTGCCAGCGAATACATCCGCGGGATGGGACCACTTTTT. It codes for CASEYIRGMGPLF.

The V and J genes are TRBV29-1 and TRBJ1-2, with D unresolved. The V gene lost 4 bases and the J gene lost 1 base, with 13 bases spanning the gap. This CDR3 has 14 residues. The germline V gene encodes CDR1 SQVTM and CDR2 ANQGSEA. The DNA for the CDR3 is TGCAGCGTTGTTTCTGAGGCGGGTAACTATGGCTACACCTTC. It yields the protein CSVVSEAGNYGYTF.

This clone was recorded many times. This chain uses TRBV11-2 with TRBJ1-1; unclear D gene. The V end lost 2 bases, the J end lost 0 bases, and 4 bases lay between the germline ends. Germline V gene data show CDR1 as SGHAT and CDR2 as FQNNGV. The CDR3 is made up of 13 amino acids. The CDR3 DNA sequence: TGTGCCAGCAGCTTACCCCTGAACACTGAAGCTTTCTTT. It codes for CASSLPLNTEAFF.

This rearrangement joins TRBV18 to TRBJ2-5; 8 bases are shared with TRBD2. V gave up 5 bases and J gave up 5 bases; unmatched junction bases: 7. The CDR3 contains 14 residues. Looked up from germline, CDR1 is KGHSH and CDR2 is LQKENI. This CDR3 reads CASSVSGSGETQYF. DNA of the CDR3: TGTGCCAGCTCAGTCAGCGGGAGTGGGGAGACCCAGTACTTC.

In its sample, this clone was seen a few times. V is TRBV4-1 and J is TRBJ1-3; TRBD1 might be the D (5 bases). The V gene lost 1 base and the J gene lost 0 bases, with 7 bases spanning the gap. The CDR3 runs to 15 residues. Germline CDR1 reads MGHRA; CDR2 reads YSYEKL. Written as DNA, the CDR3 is TGCGCCAGCAGCCAAGTGGGACTCTCTGGAAACACCATATATTTT. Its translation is CASSQVGLSGNTIYF.

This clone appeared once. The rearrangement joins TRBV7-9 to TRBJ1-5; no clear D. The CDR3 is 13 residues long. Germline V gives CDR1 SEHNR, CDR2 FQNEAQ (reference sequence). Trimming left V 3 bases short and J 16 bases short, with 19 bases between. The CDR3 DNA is TGTGCCAGCAGCTTGTTCGAGGACGTAACAGAACATTTT. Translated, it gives CASSLFEDVTEHF.

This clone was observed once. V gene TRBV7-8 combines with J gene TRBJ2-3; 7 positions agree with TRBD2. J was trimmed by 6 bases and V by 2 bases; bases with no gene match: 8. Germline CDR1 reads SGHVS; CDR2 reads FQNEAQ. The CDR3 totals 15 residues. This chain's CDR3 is CASSLMAGVSDTQYF. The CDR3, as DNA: TGTGCCAGCAGCTTAATGGCGGGAGTTTCCGATACGCAGTATTTT.

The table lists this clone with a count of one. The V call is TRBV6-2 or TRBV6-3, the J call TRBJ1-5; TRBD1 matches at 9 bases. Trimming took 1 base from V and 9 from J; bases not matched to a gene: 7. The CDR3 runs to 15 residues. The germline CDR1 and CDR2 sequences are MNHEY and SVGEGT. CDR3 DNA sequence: TGTGCCAGCAGTTACTTACCGGGACAGGGTTGGCCCCAGCATTTT. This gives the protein CASSYLPGQGWPQHF.

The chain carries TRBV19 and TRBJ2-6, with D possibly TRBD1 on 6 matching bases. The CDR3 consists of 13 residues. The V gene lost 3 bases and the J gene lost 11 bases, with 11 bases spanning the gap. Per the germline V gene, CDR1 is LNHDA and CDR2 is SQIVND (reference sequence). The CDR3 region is CASSMTGRDVLTF. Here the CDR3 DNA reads TGTGCCAGTAGTATGACAGGACGGGACGTCCTGACTTTC.

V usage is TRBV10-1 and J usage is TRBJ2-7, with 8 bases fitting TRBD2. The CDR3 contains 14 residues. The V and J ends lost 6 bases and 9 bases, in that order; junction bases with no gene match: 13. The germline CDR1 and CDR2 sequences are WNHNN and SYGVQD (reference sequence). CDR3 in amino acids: CASSETGLVGSQYF. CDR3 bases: TGCGCCAGCAGCGAAACGGGACTAGTGGGCTCGCAGTACTTC.

DNA of the CDR3: TGTGCCAGCAGCCGGGCCGGGGGAAATGAAAAACTGTTTTTT. It yields the protein CASSRAGGNEKLFF. The chain combines TRBV5-4 with TRBJ1-4; TRBD1 is a possible D gene (5 bases). The CDR3 loop spans 14 amino acids. V dropped 4 bases and J dropped 5 bases, with 12 bases sitting between them. CDR1 SGHNT and CDR2 YYREEE come from the germline V gene (reference sequence).

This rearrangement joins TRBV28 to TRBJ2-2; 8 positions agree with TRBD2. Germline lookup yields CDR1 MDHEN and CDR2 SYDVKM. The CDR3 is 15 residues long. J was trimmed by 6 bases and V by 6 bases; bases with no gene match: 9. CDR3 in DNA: TGTGCCAGCAGCCGCAATAGCGGGATCGCCGGGGAGCTGTTTTTT. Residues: CASSRNSGIAGELFF.

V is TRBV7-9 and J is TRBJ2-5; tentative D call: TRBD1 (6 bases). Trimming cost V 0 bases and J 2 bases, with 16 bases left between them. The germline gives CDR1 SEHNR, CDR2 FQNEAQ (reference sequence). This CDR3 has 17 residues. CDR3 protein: CASSLAVGAGFQETQYF. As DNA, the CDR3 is TGTGCCAGCAGCTTAGCGGTGGGGGCCGGGTTTCAAGAGACCCAGTACTTC.

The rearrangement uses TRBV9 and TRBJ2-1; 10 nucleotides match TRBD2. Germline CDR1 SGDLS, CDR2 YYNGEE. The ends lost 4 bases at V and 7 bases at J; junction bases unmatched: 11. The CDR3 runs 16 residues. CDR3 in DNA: TGTGCCAGCAGCCCCACCGCTAGCGGGAGTATGAATGAGCAGTTCTTC. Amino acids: CASSPTASGSMNEQFF.

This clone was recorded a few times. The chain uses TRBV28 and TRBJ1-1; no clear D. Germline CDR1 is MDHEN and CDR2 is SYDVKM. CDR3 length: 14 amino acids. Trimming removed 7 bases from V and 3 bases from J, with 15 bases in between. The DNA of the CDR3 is TGTGCCAGCAAAACTGGACTTCTGCACACTGAAGCTTTCTTT. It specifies CASKTGLLHTEAFF.